A single sample gave rise to the 10 T cell receptor beta chains below, sequenced in a study of post-analysis software for immune sequencing data. Included in the TCR beta cDNA libraries were unique molecular identifiers. Via MiXCR, TCRdb re-called the PCR reads, giving one row per CDR3 protein. Among about 210,000 distinct CDR3 sequences listed, 29% were seen once. Their specific antigens are unknown. Broader study findings: Five TRBV segments occurring more often in patients than controls included TRBV5-6, TRBV5-1 and TRBV20-1.

Source material: blood. The receptors come from a girl aged 2 to 17 with multiple sclerosis.

This chain joins TRBV29-1 and TRBJ2-2; D is uncertain. There are 14 residues in the CDR3. The germline CDR1 and CDR2 sequences are SQVTM and ANQGSEA. Trimming cost V 4 bases and J 6 bases, with 15 bases left between them. The CDR3 here is CSVVSGFRAGELFF. The CDR3, as DNA: TGCAGCGTTGTTAGTGGGTTCCGGGCCGGGGAGCTGTTTTTT.

The genes are TRBV12-3 or TRBV12-4 and TRBJ1-1; the D gene is possibly TRBD1 (5 bases). Deletions cut 7 bases from V and 4 bases from J, with 10 bases between. This CDR3 contains 12 residues. DNA of the CDR3: TGTGCCAGCACCCAGGGAGGCACTGAAGCTTTCTTT. It yields the protein CASTQGGTEAFF.

This clonotype was seen just once. This chain links TRBV4-1 with TRBJ2-5, with D perhaps assigned TRBD1 or TRBD2 (5 bases each). Germline CDR1 is MGHRA and CDR2 is YSYEKL. The CDR3 has 14 amino acids. V lost 4 bases, J lost 4 bases, and 13 bases lay in between. The CDR3: CASSLTYGAETQYF. The CDR3 DNA reads TGCGCCAGCAGCCTAACGTACGGGGCAGAGACCCAGTACTTC.

The chain combines TRBV20-1 with TRBJ1-4; 10 bases line up with TRBD1. V lost 0 bases to trimming and J lost 7 bases; unmatched junction nucleotides: 8. This CDR3 is 16 amino acids long. Germline lookup yields CDR1 DFQATT and CDR2 SNEGSKA (reference sequence). The CDR3 sequence: CSARDGTGVFFEKLFF. CDR3 DNA sequence: TGCAGTGCTAGAGATGGGACAGGGGTTTTTTTTGAAAAACTGTTTTTT.

This clonotype was counted at least ten times. The chain links TRBV5-6 to TRBJ2-1; 8 positions agree with TRBD2. The CDR3 loop spans 13 amino acids. V lost 1 base, J lost 6 bases, and 0 bases stayed unmatched. Per the germline V gene, CDR1 is SGHDT and CDR2 is YYEEEE. Here the CDR3 DNA reads TGTGCCAGCAGCTTGCGGGGGGGCAATGAGCAGTTCTTC. Translation: CASSLRGGNEQFF.

This clonotype was recorded a few times. This chain links TRBV14 with TRBJ1-4; TRBD1 agrees at 8 bases. The CDR3 runs to 17 residues. CDR1 SGHDN and CDR2 FVKESK come from the germline V gene. The J segment lost 6 bases and the V segment lost 0 bases, leaving 9 bases of the junction unmatched. As DNA, the CDR3 is TGTGCCAGCAGCCAAGATGGGTACGGGACAGGAGATGAAAAACTGTTTTTT. Its protein is CASSQDGYGTGDEKLFF.

This clonotype was found many times. The chain has TRBV29-1 and TRBJ1-2; D remains unclear. The CDR3 contains 12 residues. Germline V gene lookup returns CDR1 SQVTM and CDR2 ANQGSEA. V lost 6 bases and J 8 bases, leaving 16 bases between the germline ends. CDR3 amino acids: CSVLTRVSGYTF. The DNA of the CDR3 is TGCAGCGTCTTGACAAGGGTCTCAGGCTACACCTTC.

This clonotype was seen ten or more times. The V call is TRBV7-2, the J call TRBJ2-1; TRBD2 aligns across 9 bases. V shed 2 bases, J shed 8 bases, and the junction held 7 bases outside the gene matches. The CDR3 is 15 amino acids. The germline V gene has CDR1 SGHTA and CDR2 FQGNSA. CDR3 loop: CASSLKAGGSHEQFF. CDR3 DNA sequence: TGTGCCAGCAGCTTAAAGGCGGGGGGGTCCCATGAGCAGTTCTTC.

This clonotype came up many times. The chain employs TRBV5-1 and TRBJ2-4; D is tentatively TRBD1 or TRBD2 (6 bases each). V lost 0 bases and J lost 3, with 13 bases in between. The germline V gene encodes CDR1 SGHRS and CDR2 YFSETQ. This CDR3 has 16 amino acids. The CDR3 loop reads CASSLEGGGGKNIQYF. As DNA, the CDR3 is TGCGCCAGCAGCTTGGAAGGAGGAGGGGGCAAAAACATTCAGTACTTC.

This sequence joins TRBV7-9 and TRBJ2-5; weak D call: TRBD1 (6 bases). The CDR3 length is 13 residues. V was trimmed by 3 bases and J by 4 bases, leaving 9 bases between them. Looked up from germline, CDR1 is SEHNR and CDR2 is FQNEAQ (reference sequence). Written as DNA, the CDR3 is TGTGCCAGCAGCTTGGCGACAGGAGAGACCCAGTACTTC. The encoded protein is CASSLATGETQYF.